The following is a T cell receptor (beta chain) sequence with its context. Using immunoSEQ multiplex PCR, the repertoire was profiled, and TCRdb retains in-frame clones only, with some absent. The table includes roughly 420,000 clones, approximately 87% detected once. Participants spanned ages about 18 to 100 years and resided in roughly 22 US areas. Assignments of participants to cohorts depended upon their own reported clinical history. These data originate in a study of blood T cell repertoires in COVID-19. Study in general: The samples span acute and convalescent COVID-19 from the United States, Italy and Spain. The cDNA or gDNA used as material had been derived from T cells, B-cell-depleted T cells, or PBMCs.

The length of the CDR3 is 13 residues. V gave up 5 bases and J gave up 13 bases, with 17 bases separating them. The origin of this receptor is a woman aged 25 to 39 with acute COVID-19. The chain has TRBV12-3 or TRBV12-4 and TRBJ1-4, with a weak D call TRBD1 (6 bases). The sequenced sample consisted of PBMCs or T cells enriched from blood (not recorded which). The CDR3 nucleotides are TGTGCCAGCAGTGGGGGCGGAACCAAAAGACTGTTTTTT. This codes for CASSGGGTKRLFF.